This is a list of T cell receptor beta chains from one sample in a study of CD8+CD57+ T cells in acquired aplastic anemia. TCRdb reprocessed the reads via MiXCR and lists one record per CDR3 protein. The table records 42,000 or so distinct CDR3 sequences, approximately 67% of them present only once. The material sequenced was sorted CD4+, CD8+, or CD8+CD57+ T cells (not recorded which) from PBMCs. The source is a human donor in good health, serving as a control. The CDR3 runs from the conserved cysteine through the conserved F or W. The D gene is left open where the match is weak. The listing skips clone size in some rows; elsewhere it reads once, few, many or a size class.

j_call v_call d_call clone_size cdr3_nt cdr3_aa
TRBJ2-1 TRBV7-8 - - TGTGCCAGCAGCCCCAGACAGGAGCAGTTCTTC CASSPRQEQFF
TRBJ2-7 TRBV7-4 TRBD1 - TGTGCCAGCAGGAAGACAGGGAACTACGAGCAGTACTTC CASRKTGNYEQYF
TRBJ1-2 TRBV25-1 - once TGTGCCAGCAGTGAATATGAGGAAGCTTATGGCTACACCTTC CASSEYEEAYGYTF
TRBJ1-6 TRBV20-1 TRBD1 - TGCAGTGCCATCCCGGGACAGGCAAATTCCCTCCACTTT CSAIPGQANSLHF
TRBJ2-7 TRBV6-1 - - TGTGCCAGCAGTGCTGAGCGGGTTTACTACGAGCAGTACTTC CASSAERVYYEQYF
TRBJ1-1 TRBV2 TRBD1 - TGTGCCAGCAGTGGGGACAGGAACACTGAAGCTTTCTTT CASSGDRNTEAFF
TRBJ2-5 TRBV19 - - TGTGCCAGTAGTGCCAAACAAGAGACCCAGTACTTC CASSAKQETQYF
TRBJ2-2 TRBV11-3 - many TGTGCCAGCAGCCCCGGACAGAACACCGGGGAGCTGTTTTTT CASSPGQNTGELFF
TRBJ2-7 TRBV10-3 - medium-sized TGTGCCATCAGTGAGGAGACGTGGACAGAGGCCGAGCAGTACTTC CAISEETWTEAEQYF
TRBJ2-1 TRBV7-6 TRBD2 many TGTGCCAGCAGCTTCGAACTAGCGGCCTATGAGCAGTTCTTC CASSFELAAYEQFF
TRBJ1-4 TRBV2 TRBD1 - TGTGCCAGCAGTGACCGGGGACAGCAACATGAAAAACTGTTTTTT CASSDRGQQHEKLFF
TRBJ2-1 TRBV10-3 TRBD2 - TGTGCCATGCGTGGGGGGGAAATATCGAACAATGAGCAGTTCTTC CAMRGGEISNNEQFF
TRBJ2-7 TRBV29-1 TRBD1 - TGCAGCGCCGGCGACAGGGGTTCCTACGAGCAGTACTTC CSAGDRGSYEQYF
TRBJ2-3 TRBV10-3 TRBD2 - TGTGCCATCAGAGGGACTAGCGGGTACACAGATACGCAGTATTTT CAIRGTSGYTDTQYF
TRBJ2-1 TRBV20-1 TRBD2 - TGCAGTGCTAGACTAGCGGGAGGGCAGTTCTTC CSARLAGGQFF
TRBJ1-4 TRBV15 - - TGTGCCACCAGCAGGGACACGGATTCGGTAAAACTGTTTTTT CATSRDTDSVKLFF
TRBJ1-5 TRBV15 - - TGTGCCACCAGCAGAGATTATGGCAATCAGCCCCAGCATTTT CATSRDYGNQPQHF
TRBJ2-7 TRBV19 TRBD1 medium-sized TGTGCCAGTAGTTTAGCGACAGGGTACTACGAGCAGTACTTC CASSLATGYYEQYF
TRBJ2-5 TRBV5-5 - - TGTGCCAGCAGCTTGGCGGGGGAGACCCAGTACTTC CASSLAGETQYF
TRBJ1-5 TRBV19 - many TGTGCCAGTAGCCTGACCTGGGGGGGTCAGCCCCAGCATTTT CASSLTWGGQPQHF
TRBJ1-5 TRBV28 - - TGTGCCAGCAGTTCTTGGACAGTCCTTAGCAATCAGCCCCAGCATTTT CASSSWTVLSNQPQHF
TRBJ2-7 TRBV10-3 - - TGTGCCATCAGTGATTTGGGCTCGGGGTGGGAGCAGTACTTC CAISDLGSGWEQYF
TRBJ2-5 TRBV29-1 TRBD2 few TGCAGCGTTGAAGATCGTATCGGGGAGGGAGAGACCCAGTACTTC CSVEDRIGEGETQYF
TRBJ1-4 TRBV29-1 - few TGCAGCGTTGAAGACCCACAAACAGGGTATGAAAAACTGTTTTTT CSVEDPQTGYEKLFF
TRBJ2-3 TRBV4-1 - many TGCGCCAGCAGCCAGGAGGACAGCCTAAGGATCACAGATACGCAGTATTTT CASSQEDSLRITDTQYF
TRBJ1-1 TRBV7-8 - many TGTGCCAGCAGCTTAGAGGGCTTGAACACTGAAGCTTTCTTT CASSLEGLNTEAFF
TRBJ2-5 TRBV7-2 - - TGTGCCAGCAGCTCCCGGTTCCCAGGGCTCACGGAGACCCAGTACTTC CASSSRFPGLTETQYF
TRBJ2-2 TRBV2 - once TGTGCCAGCAGTTTAAGCGAGACAGGACGGGAGCTGTTTTTT CASSLSETGRELFF
TRBJ1-2 TRBV25-1 - once TGTGCCAGCAGCGAGACGGGGGCCGGTCTCTATGGCTACACCTTC CASSETGAGLYGYTF
TRBJ2-7 TRBV2 - few TGTGCCAGCAGTACCTTCGACTCCTACGAGCAGTACTTC CASSTFDSYEQYF
TRBJ1-6 TRBV25-1 - - TGTGCCAACCAGTGGGATAATTCACCCCTCCACTTT CANQWDNSPLHF
TRBJ1-2 TRBV4-3 - - TGCGCCAGCAGCCAAGATGGGCCAGGGAGTCCCTATGGCTACACCTTC CASSQDGPGSPYGYTF
TRBJ2-3 TRBV19 - - TGTGCCAGTAGTATGATCACCGCAGATACGCAGTATTTT CASSMITADTQYF
TRBJ2-3 TRBV10-3 TRBD2 - TGTGCCATCAGGCGGGGTCGGGGGGGCACAGATACGCAGTATTTT CAIRRGRGGTDTQYF
TRBJ2-2 TRBV24-1 - - TGTGCCACCAGTGATTCGCAGGGAAAAGCCGGGGAGCTGTTTTTT CATSDSQGKAGELFF
TRBJ1-2 TRBV2 - - TGTGCCAGCAGTGAAGGCAGTAACTATGGCTACACCTTC CASSEGSNYGYTF
TRBJ2-5 TRBV20-1 TRBD1 - TGCAGTGCCACCCTGGACAGGGGATCTCAGTACTTC CSATLDRGSQYF
TRBJ1-2 TRBV25-1 - - TGTGCCAGCTTCCCTGAACCCGAGGGACATGGCTACACCTTC CASFPEPEGHGYTF
TRBJ2-3 TRBV11-1 - many TGTGCCAGCAGCTTTAGCGTTAGTGGCACAGATACGCAGTATTTT CASSFSVSGTDTQYF
TRBJ1-2 TRBV5-1 TRBD1 - TGCGCCAGCAGCAGAAAGACAGGGGACAGGGGCTACACCTTC CASSRKTGDRGYTF
TRBJ2-7 TRBV2 TRBD2 - TGTGCCAGCAGCTTAAGACTAGCGGTCCACGAGCAGTACTTC CASSLRLAVHEQYF
TRBJ1-2 TRBV24-1 TRBD1 once TGTGCCACCAGTACCTCACAGGGGACGGGTGGCTACACCTTC CATSTSQGTGGYTF
TRBJ2-1 TRBV12-3/TRBV12-4 - many TGTGCCAGCAGTTTTGGAGGGTACGGGAACAATGAGCAGTTCTTC CASSFGGYGNNEQFF
TRBJ2-7 TRBV11-2 - - TGTGCCAGCAGCTCCTTTTACGAGCAGTACTTC CASSSFYEQYF
TRBJ1-2 TRBV7-2 TRBD1 - TGTGCCAGCAGCTCGGGACAGGGGAACTATGGCTACACCTTC CASSSGQGNYGYTF
TRBJ1-1 TRBV15 - many TGTGCCACCAGCAGAGATCTAAGCGACAGGAACCCGTGGGAGGAAGCTTTCTTT CATSRDLSDRNPWEEAFF
TRBJ1-5 TRBV25-1 TRBD1 - TGTGCCAGCAGTGACCGAAGAGGACAGGGGGGTCTTCAGCCCCAGCATTTT CASSDRRGQGGLQPQHF
TRBJ2-3 TRBV10-1 TRBD2 - TGCGCCAGCAGTGAGCGGGGGGGCACAGATACGCAGTATTTT CASSERGGTDTQYF
TRBJ1-6 TRBV12-3/TRBV12-4 TRBD1 - TGTGCCAGCAGTCCGGGGACAGAGAATTCACCCCTCCACTTT CASSPGTENSPLHF
TRBJ1-1 TRBV11-3 - many TGTGCCAGCAGCTTGGGTGCTGGCACTGAAGCTTTCTTT CASSLGAGTEAFF